This T cell receptor (beta chain) was sequenced in a study of technical replicates of blood from several donors. This clone appeared a few times. Generated by immunoSEQ multiplex PCR, the TCRdb table keeps only in-frame clones and is missing some. The profile shows more than 65,000 clones, nearly 97% of them singletons. The V segment lost 11 bases and the J segment 3 bases; nucleotides outside the gene matches: 5. Germline loops: CDR1 LNHDA, CDR2 SQIVND (reference sequence). The CDR3 is 12 amino acids. The clonotype comes from a human donor in good health. The sample comprised T cells isolated from PBMCs. The chain is built from TRBV19 and TRBJ1-1; 8 nucleotides line up with TRBD1. The CDR3 nucleotides read TGTGCCGCCCTGGACAGGGACACTGAAGCTTTCTTT. This codes for CAALDRDTEAFF.